This T cell receptor beta chain was captured by sequencing in a study of blood T cells in healthy people across ages. Study conclusions and caveats: Diversity estimates from one million T cells were considered underestimates.

Germline assignment: CDR1 KGHSH and CDR2 LQKENI. V shed 4 bases and J shed 2 bases, with 13 bases lying between them. CDR3 length: 15 amino acids. Combining a sample-barcoded 5' primer with a J-beta primer mix, a second PCR ran for roughly 7 to 12 cycles. TCRdb used MiXCR to reprocess the 5' RACE reads, holding one entry per CDR3 protein. This table has about 670,000 distinct CDR3 sequences, around 43% appearing once. Of note for this clonotype: The target antigen is unknown.

Isolating PBMCs gave at least 6.5 million of these cells per sample. The genes are TRBV18 and TRBJ2-3, with a weak D call TRBD2 (6 bases). The TCR comes from a man older than 75 in good health. The sample taken for sequencing was blood. In nucleotides, the CDR3 is TGTGCCAGCTCACTACCAGCGGGCGCCACAGATACGCAGTATTTT. This encodes CASSLPAGATDTQYF.